Each of the 22 T cell receptor beta chains below was sequenced from the same sample in a study of cytomegalovirus exposure and HLA in healthy donors. A multiplex PCR was run with 60 Vbeta primers and 13 Jbeta primers. Only in-frame clones appear in the TCRdb table, and some are missing; sequencing was by immunoSEQ multiplex PCR. The repertoire consists of about 120,000 clones, with more than 60% occurring once and the leading ten covering around 4.2%. Input material: PBMCs. Every receptor here comes from a woman aged 40 to 50 in good health and CMV-seronegative.

The chain combines TRBV2 with TRBJ1-1; 9 nucleotides match TRBD1. Per germline, CDR1 SNHLY and CDR2 FYNNEI. CDR3 length: 14 amino acids. V lost 10 bases to trimming and J lost 6 bases; unmatched junction nucleotides: 12. The CDR3 loop reads CATCPQGAGSEAFF. CDR3 nucleotides: TGTGCCACCTGTCCACAGGGGGCGGGCTCTGAAGCTTTCTTT.

There are a few counts of this clone. The chain joins TRBV7-2 to TRBJ2-7; 9 bases are shared with TRBD1. After removal of 4 bases from V and 7 bases from J, the junction contained 11 bases not matched to a gene. The V gene's germline CDR1 is SGHTA and CDR2 FQGNSA. The CDR3 runs 15 residues. The CDR3 region is CASSSPGTGTGEQYF. CDR3 DNA sequence: TGTGCCAGCAGCTCACCCGGGACAGGGACGGGTGAGCAGTACTTC.

This clone was found once. The V gene is TRBV4-1, the J gene TRBJ2-5; TRBD2 matches 7 bases. V shed 2 bases and J 1 base; nucleotides not matched to a gene: 7. The CDR3 sequence is 16 residues long. CDR1 and CDR2 (germline): MGHRA, YSYEKL. The CDR3 protein is CASSQSGGGGQETQYF. The DNA of the CDR3 is TGCGCCAGCAGCCAATCCGGCGGGGGAGGCCAAGAGACCCAGTACTTC.

This chain joins TRBV18 and TRBJ2-1; 10 positions match TRBD2. The CDR3 loop spans 14 amino acids. With V trimmed by 3 bases and J by 6 bases, 2 bases remained unmatched. Germline V gives CDR1 KGHSH, CDR2 LQKENI. DNA of the CDR3: TGTGCCAGCTCACCTCCTAGCGGGGGCAATGAGCAGTTCTTC. It yields the protein CASSPPSGGNEQFF.

The J gene is TRBJ1-5, the V gene TRBV6-5, with D perhaps matching TRBD1 (5 bases). The CDR3 is 14 residues long. V lost 2 bases and J lost 5, with 10 bases in between. CDR1 is MNHEY and CDR2 is SVGAGI in the germline V gene. CDR3 region: CASSYRLGDQPQHF. The CDR3 coding sequence is TGTGCCAGCAGTTACCGACTAGGGGATCAGCCCCAGCATTTT.

The chain is built from TRBV6-5 and TRBJ2-3; TRBD1 is a possible D gene (6 bases). Germline CDR1 is MNHEY and CDR2 is SVGAGI. The CDR3 has 16 amino acids. Trimming stripped 0 bases from V and 12 bases from J, with 22 bases between. The CDR3 loop reads CASSYSNSGGREAQYF. The CDR3 region has the DNA TGTGCCAGCAGTTACTCGAACTCTGGGGGCAGGGAAGCACAGTATTTT.

The rearrangement uses TRBV5-1 and TRBJ2-5; D is unclear. The CDR3 spans 13 residues. Germline V CDR1 and CDR2: SGHRS, YFSETQ. Trimming took off 7 bases at V and 4 bases at J, with 14 bases between the two ends. For the CDR3, the DNA is TGCGCCAGCGGGTTTAGTCTAGGAGAGACCCAGTACTTC. This encodes CASGFSLGETQYF.

The chain couples TRBV10-3 to TRBJ2-5; TRBD1 agrees at 9 bases. The end of the DNA fits TRBJ2-7 better, so the J call may be wrong. The V gene's germline CDR1 is ENHRY and CDR2 SYGVKD. CDR3 size: 16 residues. The DNA of the CDR3 is TGTGCCATCAGGGCTACAGGGGGCAGGAAAGAATACGAGCAGTACTTC. It yields the protein CAIRATGGRKEYEQYF.

The rearrangement uses TRBV6-5 and TRBJ1-1; weak D call: TRBD1 (6 bases). With 6 bases removed from V and 0 bases from J, the gap between germline ends came to 11 bases. CDR1 and CDR2 from the germline V gene are MNHEY and SVGAGI. The CDR3 runs 14 residues. The CDR3 sequence is CASRRTGLNTEAFF. DNA of the CDR3: TGTGCCAGCAGGCGAACAGGGTTGAACACTGAAGCTTTCTTT.

The chain recombines TRBV7-2 with TRBJ2-7; TRBD2 matches at 10 bases. Germline assignment: CDR1 SGHTA and CDR2 FQGNSA. This CDR3 is 15 amino acids long. V was pared by 5 bases and J by 3 bases, with 7 bases of the junction left unmatched. In DNA, the CDR3 is TGTGCCAGCAGCAAGCGGGGACTAGCGTACTACGAGCAGTACTTC. This sequence encodes CASSKRGLAYYEQYF. The complete variable domain, with remaining parts taken from reference TRBV7-2 and TRBJ2-7, reads GAGVSQSPSNKVTEKGKDVELRCDPISGHTALYWYRQSLGQGLEFLIYFQGNSAPDKSGLPSDRFSAERTGGSVSTLTIQRTQQEDSAVYLCASSKRGLAYYEQYFGPGTRLTVT.

The rearrangement uses TRBV4-2 and TRBJ2-3; 10 bases are a match to TRBD2. The CDR3 runs to 17 residues. Looked up from germline, CDR1 is LGHNA and CDR2 is YNFKEQ. J lost 1 base, V lost 1 base, and 5 bases had no gene match. The CDR3 is CASSQVVAGGGTDTQYF. The CDR3 nucleotides read TGTGCCAGCAGCCAAGTCGTAGCGGGGGGAGGCACAGATACGCAGTATTTT.

The rearrangement joins TRBV23-1 to TRBJ2-7; 9 positions match TRBD1. TRBV23-1 qualifies as an ORF whose function is uncertain. Trimming cost V 2 bases and J 4 bases; bases outside gene matches: 3. The CDR3 contains 14 residues. In DNA form, the CDR3 reads TGCGCCAGCAGTCAAGGGACAGGGACGTACGAGCAGTACTTC. Protein: CASSQGTGTYEQYF.

The chain joins TRBV2 to TRBJ1-1; D gene unclear. The CDR3 spans 12 residues. Per the germline V gene, CDR1 is SNHLY and CDR2 is FYNNEI. Trimming cost V 8 bases and J 3 bases, with 10 bases left between them. The CDR3 protein is CASSVLDTEAFF. The CDR3 DNA follows: TGTGCCAGCTCGGTCCTCGACACTGAAGCTTTCTTT. Variable domain in full (rest from reference TRBV2 and TRBJ1-1): EPEVTQTPSHQVTQMGQEVILRCVPISNHLYFYWYRQILGQKVEFLVSFYNNEISEKSEIFDDQFSVERPDGSNFTLKIRSTKLEDSAMYFCASSVLDTEAFFGQGTRLTVV.

The V call is TRBV9, the J call TRBJ1-1, with a weak D call TRBD1 (6 bases). Germline V gene sequence: CDR1 SGDLS, CDR2 YYNGEE. V was cut by 3 bases and J by 2 bases, with 17 bases left in between. The CDR3 length is 16 residues. Here the CDR3 DNA reads TGTGCCAGCAGCGCGGGTTGGCCGGGGGGCAACACTGAAGCTTTCTTT. Residues: CASSAGWPGGNTEAFF.

Here the CDR3 DNA reads TGTGCCAGCAGCTTTAGTTCCGGAGGGACCTACAATGAGCAGTTCTTC. It is translated as CASSFSSGGTYNEQFF. The chain is built from TRBV13 and TRBJ2-1; maybe TRBD2 (6 bases). This CDR3 is built from 16 residues. V was shortened by 3 bases and J by 2 bases, with 14 bases between the two germline ends. Per the germline V gene, CDR1 is PRHDT and CDR2 is FYEKMQ (reference sequence).

The V gene is TRBV7-9, the J gene TRBJ1-1; D is unresolved. Trimming stripped 5 bases from V and 1 base from J, with 8 bases between. Germline CDR1 is SEHNR and CDR2 is FQNEAQ (reference sequence). This CDR3 contains 13 residues. The CDR3 DNA sequence: TGTGCCAGCAGCCCCCCCGGGAACACTGAAGCTTTCTTT. As protein: CASSPPGNTEAFF.

This rearrangement joins TRBV6-6 to TRBJ2-7, with 10 bases fitting TRBD1. The CDR3 is made up of 15 amino acids. After removal of 6 bases from V and 7 bases from J, the junction contained 12 bases not matched to a gene. Germline CDR1 and CDR2: MNHNY and SVGAGI (reference sequence). The CDR3 loop reads CASRWYRDRGREQYF. The CDR3 DNA reads TGTGCCAGCAGATGGTACCGGGACAGGGGTCGAGAGCAGTACTTC.

The rearrangement joins TRBV7-2 to TRBJ2-1; TRBD1 is a possible D gene (6 bases). Germline values: CDR1 SGHTA, CDR2 FQGNSA. This CDR3 region has 15 residues. V gave up 6 bases and J gave up 2 bases, with 14 bases separating them. For the CDR3, the DNA is TGTGCCAGCAGGTGGGGGCGGAATACCTACAATGAGCAGTTCTTC. Its protein product is CASRWGRNTYNEQFF.

The V and J genes are TRBV29-1 and TRBJ1-1; tentative D call: TRBD1 (6 bases). This CDR3 is 13 amino acids long. CDR1 and CDR2 (germline): SQVTM, ANQGSEA. Deletions cut 2 bases from V and 6 bases from J, with 13 bases between. The CDR3 loop reads CSVERGASAEAFF. The CDR3 DNA is TGCAGCGTTGAACGGGGGGCGTCGGCTGAAGCTTTCTTT.

The chain carries TRBV15 and TRBJ1-4, with D perhaps TRBD1 (6 bases). The ends were cut back, 0 bases at V and 4 bases at J, with 24 bases in the middle. CDR1 LNHNV and CDR2 YYDKDF come from the germline V gene (reference sequence). The CDR3 extends over 20 amino acids. DNA of the CDR3: TGTGCCACCAGCAGAGATCTGCTGGCAGGGGTCATGGGGGATAATGAAAAACTGTTTTTT. Its protein product is CATSRDLLAGVMGDNEKLFF.

The J gene is TRBJ1-5, the V gene TRBV21-1; the listed D gene, TRBD1, was not tested against the DNA. TRBV21-1 is shown as a pseudogene. CDR3 length equals 18 residues. CDR3 in DNA: TGTGCCAGCAGCAACGGGGCAGGGGGAAATTATAGCAATCAGCCCCAGCATTTT. It is translated as CASSNGAGGNYSNQPQHF.

V is TRBV7-9 and J is TRBJ1-6, with TRBD1 identical over 7 bases. Looked up from germline, CDR1 is SEHNR and CDR2 is FQNEAQ (reference sequence). The V gene end was trimmed by 5 bases and the J gene end by 7 bases; junction bases not matched to a gene: 5. The CDR3 contains 14 residues. The CDR3 DNA reads TGTGCCAGCAGCCGACAGGGAAAGAATTCACCCCTCCACTTT. Protein product: CASSRQGKNSPLHF. Complete variable domain (other parts from reference TRBV7-9 and TRBJ1-6): DTGVSQNPRHKITKRGQNVTFRCDPISEHNRLYWYRQTLGQGPEFLTYFQNEAQLEKSRLLSDRFSAERPKGSFSTLEIQRTEQGDSAMYLCASSRQGKNSPLHFGNGTRLTVT.